A selection of T cell receptor beta chains follows, all from one sample in a study of blood T cell repertoires in COVID-19. Only in-frame clones appear in the TCRdb table, and some are missing; sequencing was by immunoSEQ multiplex PCR. The data contain about 49,000 clones, around 86% of them seen just once; the ten biggest clones take up approximately 2.1%. Sequenced material: peripheral blood. These receptors were obtained from a woman aged 80 or older with COVID-19, enrolled during active disease. Each CDR3 is given with its conserved first and last residue. The D gene is left open where the match is weak. Only some rows state a clone size, as once, few, many or a class for expanded clones.

TGTGCCTGGAGTGTATCCAGAAAACTGTTTTTT CAWSVSRKLFF . TRBJ1-4 TRBV30 .
TGTGCCAGTATGGGGGGAGGGCGACTAGCGGGAGATTATGAGCAGTTCTTC CASMGGGRLAGDYEQFF TRBD2 TRBJ2-1 TRBV19 .
TGCGCCAGCAGCTTGGTGGGGACAGGGCCCGGGGAGCTGTTTTTT CASSLVGTGPGELFF TRBD1 TRBJ2-2 TRBV5-1 .
TGTGCCAGCACGCGGGACCAAATTTCCTACGAGCAGTACTTC CASTRDQISYEQYF . TRBJ2-7 TRBV28 .
TGTGCCAGCTCATCAGTACCCCCGGGACAGAATTCTGGAAACACCATATATTTT CASSSVPPGQNSGNTIYF TRBD1 TRBJ1-3 TRBV18 .
TGCGCCAGCAGCCGGCTGGCAGGGGCGATCCAAGAGACCCAGTACTTC CASSRLAGAIQETQYF . TRBJ2-5 TRBV5-1 .
TGTGCCAGCAGCCAAGCGGGACAGGGGGGCAATCAGCCCCAGCATTTT CASSQAGQGGNQPQHF TRBD1 TRBJ1-5 TRBV3-1/TRBV3-2 .
TGTGCCAGCAGCTTAGGACAGGGGGTCCATGGCTACACCTTC CASSLGQGVHGYTF TRBD1 TRBJ1-2 TRBV13 .
TGCGCCAGCAGCTGGCAGACAGGGCGGGGTACCTACAATGAGCAGTTCTTC CASSWQTGRGTYNEQFF . TRBJ2-1 TRBV5-1 once
TGTGCCAGCTCCGGGACACGGGACTACGAGCAGTACTTC CASSGTRDYEQYF . TRBJ2-7 TRBV10-3 .
TGTGCCAGCAGCAATCGGTATAGCAATCAGCCCCAGCATTTT CASSNRYSNQPQHF . TRBJ1-5 TRBV7-9 .
TGTGCCAGCAGCCAACGCGCGGCTCCAGAGGAGCAGTTCTTC CASSQRAAPEEQFF . TRBJ2-1 TRBV14 .
TGTGCCAGTAGCAGAACAGGTCCCGGCTACACCTTC CASSRTGPGYTF . TRBJ1-2 TRBV19 once
TGTGCCAGCAGCGGACTAGGGGGGAACACTGAAGCTTTCTTT CASSGLGGNTEAFF . TRBJ1-1 TRBV6-5 .
TGTGCCACCAGTGATTTTCGGCGGAAGGGGTCCTACAATGAGCAGTTCTTC CATSDFRRKGSYNEQFF . TRBJ2-1 TRBV24-1 .
TGCAGCGTTGATAAGGACAGAAATATGAACACTGAAGCTTTCTTT CSVDKDRNMNTEAFF . TRBJ1-1 TRBV29-1 .
TGCGCCAGCAGCCCGGGACAGGGGTTCACTGAAGCTTTCTTT CASSPGQGFTEAFF TRBD1 TRBJ1-1 TRBV5-1 .
TGTGCCAGCAGTGAAGGGGACAGATTCAATGAAAAACTGTTTTTT CASSEGDRFNEKLFF TRBD1 TRBJ1-4 TRBV6-1 .
TGCGCCAGCAGCTTAACTAGCGGGACCTCCTACAATGAGCAGTTCTTC CASSLTSGTSYNEQFF TRBD2 TRBJ2-1 TRBV5-1 .
TGCGCCAGCAGTCAAGGTAGCTCTGGAAACACCATATATTTT CASSQGSSGNTIYF . TRBJ1-3 TRBV23-1 few
TGCAGCGTTGAATCCCGAGATACGCAGTATTTT CSVESRDTQYF . TRBJ2-3 TRBV29-1 .
TGTGCCAGCAGCCATGGCCCTAGCGGGAACTCCTACAATGAGCAGTTCTTC CASSHGPSGNSYNEQFF TRBD2 TRBJ2-1 TRBV3-1/TRBV3-2 .
TGTGCCAGCAGTTTTGTTCCAGGGTTGGGCACTGAAGCTTTCTTT CASSFVPGLGTEAFF . TRBJ1-1 TRBV27 .
TGTGCCAGCAGTGCCCCGACTAGCCCGAACAATGAGCAGTTCTTC CASSAPTSPNNEQFF TRBD2 TRBJ2-1 TRBV27 .
TGTGCCAGCAGTCCTCAGGGTGTTACGGCTAATGAAAAACTGTTTTTT CASSPQGVTANEKLFF . TRBJ1-4 TRBV27 .
TGTGCCAGTGGTGGAGTTGGGTCGGGGAATCAGCCCCAGCATTTT CASGGVGSGNQPQHF . TRBJ1-5 TRBV19 .
TGTGCCAGCAGTGATTCGGGCCCCGGGATGGATACGCAGTATTTT CASSDSGPGMDTQYF . TRBJ2-3 TRBV2 .
TGTGCCAGCAGAACAACACAGAACACTGAAGCTTTCTTT CASRTTQNTEAFF . TRBJ1-1 TRBV28 .
TGCAGCGTTGAAGATCAGGGTAGCAATCAGCCCCAGCATTTT CSVEDQGSNQPQHF . TRBJ1-5 TRBV29-1 .
TGTGCCAGCAGCAGAGCCCTAGGGACTAGCGGGTCGGTAGACGAGCAGTACTTC CASSRALGTSGSVDEQYF TRBD2 TRBJ2-7 TRBV9 once
TGTGCCAGCAGGGTCCACAGGATTTACAATGAGCAGTTCTTC CASRVHRIYNEQFF . TRBJ2-1 TRBV27 once
TGTGCCAGCAGCCAAGTATGGGGGACAGGGAGGGTTCAGCCCCAGCATTTT CASSQVWGTGRVQPQHF TRBD1 TRBJ1-5 TRBV14 .
TGTGCCAGCAGCCAAGCAGGGTACGAGCAGTTCTTC CASSQAGYEQFF . TRBJ2-1 TRBV14 .
TGTGCCAGCACCGAGAGGGACAGAAATCAGCCCCAGCATTTT CASTERDRNQPQHF TRBD1 TRBJ1-5 TRBV2 .
TGTGCCAGTAGTCCCTACAGGAGCGGGGGCGGGAACACTGAAGCTTTCTTT CASSPYRSGGGNTEAFF . TRBJ1-1 TRBV19 .
TGTGCCTCAACCGGGAGACTAGCGGGAGGGGCGGACACCGGGGAGCTGTTTTTT CASTGRLAGGADTGELFF TRBD2 TRBJ2-2 TRBV5-4 .
TGTGCCACCAGCAGAGATCAAGCTCGGGGAAATGAAAAACTGTTTTTT CATSRDQARGNEKLFF . TRBJ1-4 TRBV15 once
TGTGCCAGCAGTTTAGGACAGGGTGTCACAGATACGCAGTATTTT CASSLGQGVTDTQYF TRBD1 TRBJ2-3 TRBV6-6 .
TGTGCCAGTAGTAAGACTGCTAGACCGGAGACCCAGTACTTC CASSKTARPETQYF . TRBJ2-5 TRBV19 .
TGTGCCAGCAGGCCGGGACAGGGTATTTACTTAGACATTCAGTACTTC CASRPGQGIYLDIQYF TRBD1 TRBJ2-4 TRBV2 .
TGTGCCAGTAGTAACGGGAGGGGGCGCGCAGAGGAGACCCAGTACTTC CASSNGRGRAEETQYF . TRBJ2-5 TRBV19 once
TGTGCCAGCATCCCCAGCCATCTAACGGGAGCTTTCTTT CASIPSHLTGAFF . TRBJ1-1 TRBV6-6 once
TGTGCCAGCAGTAGGGACATCACAGATACGCAGTATTTT CASSRDITDTQYF . TRBJ2-3 TRBV12-3/TRBV12-4 .
TGTGCCAGCTGCCTCGGACAGGGCCGGCGTGAAAAACTGTTTTTT CASCLGQGRREKLFF TRBD1 TRBJ1-4 TRBV18 once
TGTGCCAGCTCACCACGGGTCGGAGACACTGAAGCTTTCTTT CASSPRVGDTEAFF . TRBJ1-1 TRBV18 once
TGTGCCAGCAGCTTACAGGGGAAAGGAGAGACCCAGTACTTC CASSLQGKGETQYF TRBD1 TRBJ2-5 TRBV5-5 .
TGTGCCAGCAGCCGAACAGACCCCAGCACAGATACGCAGTATTTT CASSRTDPSTDTQYF . TRBJ2-3 TRBV3-1/TRBV3-2 .
TGTGCCAGCACCCCTGCCAGGGGTCACTATGGCTACACCTTC CASTPARGHYGYTF . TRBJ1-2 TRBV7-8 once